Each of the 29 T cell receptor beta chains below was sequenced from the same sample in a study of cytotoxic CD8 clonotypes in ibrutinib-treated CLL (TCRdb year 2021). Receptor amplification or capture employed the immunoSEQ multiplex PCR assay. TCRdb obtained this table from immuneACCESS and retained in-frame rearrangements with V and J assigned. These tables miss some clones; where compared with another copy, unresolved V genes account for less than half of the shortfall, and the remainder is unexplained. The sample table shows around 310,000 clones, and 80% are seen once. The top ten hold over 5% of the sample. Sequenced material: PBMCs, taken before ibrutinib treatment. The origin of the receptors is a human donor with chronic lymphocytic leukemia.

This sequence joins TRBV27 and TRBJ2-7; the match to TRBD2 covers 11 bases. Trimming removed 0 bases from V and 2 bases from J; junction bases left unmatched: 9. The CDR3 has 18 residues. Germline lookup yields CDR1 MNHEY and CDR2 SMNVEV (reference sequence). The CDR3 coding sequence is TGTGCCAGCAGTTTATCGGCAGCTCTAGCGGGAGGCGCCTACGAGCAGTACTTC. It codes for CASSLSAALAGGAYEQYF.

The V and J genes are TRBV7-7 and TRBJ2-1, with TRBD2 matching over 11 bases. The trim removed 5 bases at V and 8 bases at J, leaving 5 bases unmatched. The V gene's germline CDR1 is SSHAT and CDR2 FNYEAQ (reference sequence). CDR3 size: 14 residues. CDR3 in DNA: TGTGCCAGCAGCAAACTAGCGGGAGTCGATGAGCAGTTCTTC. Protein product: CASSKLAGVDEQFF. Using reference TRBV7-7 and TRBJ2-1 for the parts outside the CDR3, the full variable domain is GAGVSQSPRYKVTKRGQDVTLRCDPISSHATLYWYQQALGQGPEFLTYFNYEAQPDKSGLPSDRFSAERPEGSISTLTIQRTEQRDSAMYRCASSKLAGVDEQFFGPGTRLTVL.

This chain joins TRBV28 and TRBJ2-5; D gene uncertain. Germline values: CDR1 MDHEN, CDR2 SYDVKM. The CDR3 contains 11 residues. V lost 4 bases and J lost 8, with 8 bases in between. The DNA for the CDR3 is TGTGCCAGCAGTTCGTGGAAAACCCAGTACTTC. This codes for CASSSWKTQYF.

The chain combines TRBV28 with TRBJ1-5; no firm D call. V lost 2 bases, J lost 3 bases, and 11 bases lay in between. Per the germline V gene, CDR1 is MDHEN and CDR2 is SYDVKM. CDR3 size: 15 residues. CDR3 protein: CASSLIRQVNQPQHF. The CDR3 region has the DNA TGTGCCAGCAGTTTAATCAGGCAGGTCAATCAGCCCCAGCATTTT.

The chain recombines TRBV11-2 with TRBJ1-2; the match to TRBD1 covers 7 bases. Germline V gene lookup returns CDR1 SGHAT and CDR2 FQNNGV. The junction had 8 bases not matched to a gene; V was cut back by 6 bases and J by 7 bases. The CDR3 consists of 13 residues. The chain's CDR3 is CASRVDRVGGYTF. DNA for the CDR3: TGTGCCAGCAGAGTAGACAGGGTGGGTGGCTACACCTTC. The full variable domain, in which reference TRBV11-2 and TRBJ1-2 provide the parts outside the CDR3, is EAGVAQSPRYKIIEKRQSVAFWCNPISGHATLYWYQQILGQGPKLLIQFQNNGVVDDSQLPKDRFSAERLKGVDSTLKIQPAKLEDSAVYLCASRVDRVGGYTFGSGTRLTVV.

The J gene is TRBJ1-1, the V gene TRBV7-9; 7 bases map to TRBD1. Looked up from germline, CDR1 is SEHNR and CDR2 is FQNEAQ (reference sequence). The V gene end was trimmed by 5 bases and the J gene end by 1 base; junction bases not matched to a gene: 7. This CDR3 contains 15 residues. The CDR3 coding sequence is TGTGCCAGCAGCCCCAGGACAGGAGCGAACACTGAAGCTTTCTTT. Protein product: CASSPRTGANTEAFF.

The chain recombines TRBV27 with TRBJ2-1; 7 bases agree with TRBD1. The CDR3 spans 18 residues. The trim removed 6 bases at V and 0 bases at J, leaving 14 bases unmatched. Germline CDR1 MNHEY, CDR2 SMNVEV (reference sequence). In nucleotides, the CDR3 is TGTGCCAGCAGCCTCGGGACAGAAATTTCCCTCTCCTACAATGAGCAGTTCTTC. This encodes CASSLGTEISLSYNEQFF.

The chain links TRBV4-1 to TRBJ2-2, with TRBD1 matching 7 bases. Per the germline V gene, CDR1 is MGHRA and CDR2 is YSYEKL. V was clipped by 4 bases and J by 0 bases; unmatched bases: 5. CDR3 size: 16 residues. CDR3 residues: CASSPGTAANTGELFF. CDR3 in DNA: TGCGCCAGCAGCCCCGGGACAGCCGCGAACACCGGGGAGCTGTTTTTT.

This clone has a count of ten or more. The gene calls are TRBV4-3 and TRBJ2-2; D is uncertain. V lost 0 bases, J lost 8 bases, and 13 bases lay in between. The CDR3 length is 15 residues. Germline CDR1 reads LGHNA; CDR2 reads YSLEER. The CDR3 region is CASSQDTGVGGELFF. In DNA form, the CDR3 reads TGCGCCAGCAGCCAAGACACGGGCGTGGGTGGGGAGCTGTTTTTT.

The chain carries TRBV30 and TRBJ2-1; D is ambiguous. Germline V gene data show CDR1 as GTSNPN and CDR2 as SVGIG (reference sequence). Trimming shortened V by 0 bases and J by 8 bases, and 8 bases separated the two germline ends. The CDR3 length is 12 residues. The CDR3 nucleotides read TGTGCCTGGAGTGTAATTTGGGATGAGCAGTTCTTC. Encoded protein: CAWSVIWDEQFF.

The CDR3 sequence: CASLRGYTDTQYF. The CDR3 region has the DNA TGTGCCAGTCTGCGGGGCTACACAGATACGCAGTATTTT. J is TRBJ2-3 and V is TRBV30; D may be TRBD2 (6 bases). From germline, CDR1 is GTSNPN and CDR2 SVGIG (reference sequence). The CDR3 sequence is 13 residues long. Trimming cost V 8 bases and J 2 bases, with 14 bases left between them.

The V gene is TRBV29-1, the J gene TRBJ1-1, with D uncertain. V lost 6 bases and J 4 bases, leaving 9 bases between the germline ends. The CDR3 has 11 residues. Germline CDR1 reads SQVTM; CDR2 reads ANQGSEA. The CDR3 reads CSVRGVTEAFF. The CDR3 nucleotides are TGCAGCGTGCGTGGGGTCACTGAAGCTTTCTTT.

CDR3 residues: CASTLMGGSEAFF. The CDR3, as DNA: TGTGCCAGCACTCTCATGGGGGGTTCTGAAGCTTTCTTT. The chain couples TRBV2 to TRBJ1-1, with D possibly TRBD1 on 5 matching bases. CDR1 is SNHLY and CDR2 is FYNNEI in the germline V gene. V dropped 7 bases and J dropped 6 bases, with 15 bases sitting between them. There are 13 residues in the CDR3.

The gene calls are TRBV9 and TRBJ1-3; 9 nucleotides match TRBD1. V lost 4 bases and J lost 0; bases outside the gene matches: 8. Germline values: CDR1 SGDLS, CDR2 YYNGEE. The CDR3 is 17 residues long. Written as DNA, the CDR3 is TGTGCCAGCAGCTTCCGGACAGGGGACTCCTCTGGAAACACCATATATTTT. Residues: CASSFRTGDSSGNTIYF.

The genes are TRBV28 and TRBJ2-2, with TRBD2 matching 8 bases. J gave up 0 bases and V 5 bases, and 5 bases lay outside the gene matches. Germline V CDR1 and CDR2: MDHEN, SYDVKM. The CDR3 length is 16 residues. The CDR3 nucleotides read TGTGCCAGCAGTCCCGATAGCGGGGCGAACACCGGGGAGCTGTTTTTT. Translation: CASSPDSGANTGELFF.

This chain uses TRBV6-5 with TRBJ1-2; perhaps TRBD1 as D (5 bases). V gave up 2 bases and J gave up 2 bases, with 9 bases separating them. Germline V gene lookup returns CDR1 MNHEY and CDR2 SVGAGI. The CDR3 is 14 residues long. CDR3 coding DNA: TGTGCCAGCAGTTACACCGGGACCAACTATGGCTACACCTTC. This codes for CASSYTGTNYGYTF.

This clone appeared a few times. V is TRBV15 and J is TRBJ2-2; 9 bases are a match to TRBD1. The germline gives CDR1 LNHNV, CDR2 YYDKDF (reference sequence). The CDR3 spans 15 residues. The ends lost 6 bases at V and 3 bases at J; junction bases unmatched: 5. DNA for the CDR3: TGTGCCACCAGGAGGGACAGGGAAGACACCGGGGAGCTGTTTTTT. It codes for CATRRDREDTGELFF.

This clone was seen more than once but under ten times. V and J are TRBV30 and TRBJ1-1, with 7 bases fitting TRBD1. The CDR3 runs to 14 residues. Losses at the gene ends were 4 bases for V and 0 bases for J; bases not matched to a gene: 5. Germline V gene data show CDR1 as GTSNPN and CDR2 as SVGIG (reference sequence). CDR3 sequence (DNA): TGTGCCTGGACCCCGGGGACAGTGAACACTGAAGCTTTCTTT. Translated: CAWTPGTVNTEAFF.

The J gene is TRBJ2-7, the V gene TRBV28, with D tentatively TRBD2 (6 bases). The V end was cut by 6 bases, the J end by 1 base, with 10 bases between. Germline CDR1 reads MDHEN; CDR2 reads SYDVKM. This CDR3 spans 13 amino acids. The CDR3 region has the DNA TGTGCCAGCAGGAACGGGGGATCCTACGAGCAGTACTTC. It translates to CASRNGGSYEQYF.

The CDR3 loop is CARREWELSGEQFF. DNA for the CDR3: TGTGCCCGCCGGGAGTGGGAGCTCTCTGGTGAGCAGTTCTTC. The chain carries TRBV30 and TRBJ2-1, with D possibly matching TRBD2 (6 bases). The CDR3 is made up of 14 amino acids. The germline V gene has CDR1 GTSNPN and CDR2 SVGIG (reference sequence). Trimming took off 8 bases at V and 9 bases at J, with 23 bases between the two ends.

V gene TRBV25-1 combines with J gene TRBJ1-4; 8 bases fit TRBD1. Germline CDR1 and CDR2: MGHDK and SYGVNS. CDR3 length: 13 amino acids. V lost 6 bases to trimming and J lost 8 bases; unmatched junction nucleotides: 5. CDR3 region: CASRAGGWEKLFF. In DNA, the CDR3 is TGTGCCAGCAGGGCAGGGGGCTGGGAAAAACTGTTTTTT.

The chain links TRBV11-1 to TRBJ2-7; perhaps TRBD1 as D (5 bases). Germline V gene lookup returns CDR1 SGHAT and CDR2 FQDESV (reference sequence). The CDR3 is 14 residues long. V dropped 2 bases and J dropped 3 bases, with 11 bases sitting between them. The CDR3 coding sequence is TGTGCCAGCAGCTTACAGGGAATCGGCTACGAGCAGTACTTC. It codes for CASSLQGIGYEQYF.

In nucleotides, the CDR3 is TGTGCCTGGGGGGAATCTGAAGCTTTCTTT. Translated, it gives CAWGESEAFF. The genes are TRBV30 and TRBJ1-1; D unclear. The CDR3 loop spans 10 amino acids. V was clipped by 5 bases and J by 6 bases, with 7 bases between them. The germline V gene has CDR1 GTSNPN and CDR2 SVGIG (reference sequence).

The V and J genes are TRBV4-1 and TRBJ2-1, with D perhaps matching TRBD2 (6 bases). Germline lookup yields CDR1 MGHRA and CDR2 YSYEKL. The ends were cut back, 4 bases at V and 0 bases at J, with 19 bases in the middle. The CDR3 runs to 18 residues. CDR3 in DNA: TGCGCCAGCAGCCCTTTCGTTCGGGAGCAGAGCTCCTACAATGAGCAGTTCTTC. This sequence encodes CASSPFVREQSSYNEQFF.

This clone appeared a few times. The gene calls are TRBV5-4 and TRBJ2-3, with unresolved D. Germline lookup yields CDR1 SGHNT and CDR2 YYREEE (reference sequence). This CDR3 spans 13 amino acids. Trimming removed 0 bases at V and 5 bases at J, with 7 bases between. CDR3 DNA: TGTGCCAGCAGCTTGGGAACGGGAGATACGCAGTATTTT. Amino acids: CASSLGTGDTQYF.

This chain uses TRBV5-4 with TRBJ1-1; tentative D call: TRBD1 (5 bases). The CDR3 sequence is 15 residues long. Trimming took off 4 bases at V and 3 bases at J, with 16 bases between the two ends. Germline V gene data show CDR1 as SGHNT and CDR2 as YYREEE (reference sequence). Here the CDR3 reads CASSGATGGHTEAFF. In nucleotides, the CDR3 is TGTGCCAGCAGCGGCGCTACAGGTGGGCACACTGAAGCTTTCTTT.

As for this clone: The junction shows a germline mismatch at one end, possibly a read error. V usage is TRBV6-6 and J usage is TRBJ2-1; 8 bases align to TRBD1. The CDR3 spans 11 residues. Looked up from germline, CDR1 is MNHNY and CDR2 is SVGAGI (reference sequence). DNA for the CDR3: TGTGCCAGCAGCCATGACAGGGGTAGGATCTTC. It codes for CASSHDRGRIF.

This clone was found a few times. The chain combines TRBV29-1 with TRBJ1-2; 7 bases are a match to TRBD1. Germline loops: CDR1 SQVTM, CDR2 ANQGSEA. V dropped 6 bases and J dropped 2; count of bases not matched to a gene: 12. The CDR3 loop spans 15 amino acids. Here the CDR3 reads CSVLDRVWPNYGYTF. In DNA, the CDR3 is TGCAGCGTCTTAGACAGGGTTTGGCCGAACTATGGCTACACCTTC.

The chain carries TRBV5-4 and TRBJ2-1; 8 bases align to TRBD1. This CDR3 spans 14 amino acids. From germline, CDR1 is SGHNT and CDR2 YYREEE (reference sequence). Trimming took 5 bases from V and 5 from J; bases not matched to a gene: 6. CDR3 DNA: TGTGCCAGCAGTTACCGGGACAGGAACAATGAGCAGTTCTTC. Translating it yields CASSYRDRNNEQFF.